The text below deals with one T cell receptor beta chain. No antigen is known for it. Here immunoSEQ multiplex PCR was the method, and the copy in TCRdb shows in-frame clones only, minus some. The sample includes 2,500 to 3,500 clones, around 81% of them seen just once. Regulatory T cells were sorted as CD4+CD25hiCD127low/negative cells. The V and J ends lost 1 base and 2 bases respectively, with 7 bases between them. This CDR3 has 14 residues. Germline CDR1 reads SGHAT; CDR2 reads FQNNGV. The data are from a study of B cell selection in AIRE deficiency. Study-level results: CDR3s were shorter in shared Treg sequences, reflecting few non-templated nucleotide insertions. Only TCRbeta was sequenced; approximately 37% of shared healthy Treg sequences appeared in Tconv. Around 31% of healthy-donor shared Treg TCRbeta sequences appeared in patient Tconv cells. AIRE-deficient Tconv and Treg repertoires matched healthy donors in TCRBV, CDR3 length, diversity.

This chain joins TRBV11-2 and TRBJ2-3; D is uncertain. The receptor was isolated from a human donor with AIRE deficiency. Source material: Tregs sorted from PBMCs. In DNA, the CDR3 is TGTGCCAGCAGCTTAGGGACGGACACAGATACGCAGTATTTT. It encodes CASSLGTDTDTQYF.